This TCR beta chain was found in a study of T cells in Graves' hyperthyroidism and ophthalmopathy. General study points: In blood, most of the thyroid clonotypes expanded above 0.001 were also present.

This clonotype appeared many times. What it recognizes is unknown. A patient was excluded if there was uncontrolled infection, other autoimmune disease, pregnancy or lactation. Used for diagnoses were clinical symptoms, serum thyroxine and TRAb, thyroid ultrasound and orbital computed tomography. Fresh peripheral blood, under 13 ml, yielded the PBMCs. The CDR3 regions of TCR beta were amplified from RNA transcripts. A set of HTBI primers served as the primers for a first-round RT-PCR of the TCR CDR3. Using its own MiXCR run on the multiplex PCR reads, TCRdb lists one record per CDR3 protein. The sample shows some 350,000 distinct CDR3 sequences, around 13% of them seen only once. This CDR3 is built from 15 residues. After removal of 6 bases from V and 5 bases from J, the junction contained 6 bases not matched to a gene.

Source material: blood. The chain uses TRBV12-3 or TRBV12-4 and TRBJ2-1, with 11 nucleotides matching TRBD2. The clonotype originates from a woman in her thirties or forties with Graves' ophthalmopathy. The CDR3 DNA follows: TGTGCCAGCAGACCCAGGGGACTAGCGGACAATGAGCAGTTCTTC. This codes for CASRPRGLADNEQFF.